Shown below are 27 T cell receptor beta chains from a single sample sequenced in a study of T cell repertoires in cytomegalovirus infection. TCRdb called the reads again in MiXCR, with one record for every CDR3 protein. The sample holds roughly 500,000 distinct CDR3 sequences; around 30% are singletons and the top ten take under 20%. No antigen has been assigned to these receptors. This material consisted of cultured PBMCs, taken from culture after CMV antigen stimulation. The receptors derive from a human donor in good health (CMV status not recorded). Some clones in this sample may be carry-over from other donors' samples.

This chain uses TRBV18 with TRBJ2-7; D possibly corresponds to TRBD2 (6 bases). The CDR3 is made up of 13 amino acids. Germline-derived CDR1 and CDR2 are KGHSH and LQKENI. V lost 4 bases to trimming and J lost 4 bases, with 11 bases between them. The CDR3 is CASSLGTPYEQYV. CDR3 sequence (DNA): TGTGCCAGCTCACTCGGGACTCCATACGAGCAGTACGTC.

The V call is TRBV20-1, the J call TRBJ2-7; the match to TRBD2 covers 11 bases. V was clipped by 5 bases and J by 5 bases; unmatched bases: 11. In germline, CDR1 is DFQATT, CDR2 SNEGSKA (reference sequence). This CDR3 region has 15 residues. The CDR3 DNA reads TGCAGTGCTCAAGGGTCCACTAGCGGGAGTAACGAGCAGTACTTC. It encodes CSAQGSTSGSNEQYF.

The rearrangement links TRBV19 to TRBJ1-6; tentative D call: TRBD1 (5 bases). Per the germline V gene, CDR1 is LNHDA and CDR2 is SQIVND (reference sequence). V gave up 4 bases and J gave up 6 bases, with 19 bases separating them. The CDR3 has 17 residues. CDR3 protein: CASSTRSRGSSNSPLHF. The CDR3, as DNA: TGTGCCAGTAGTACCCGATCGCGGGGGTCGAGTAATTCACCCCTCCACTTT.

The rearrangement links TRBV7-2 to TRBJ2-3; a weak D match, TRBD1 (6 bases). Trimming shortened V by 1 base and J by 1 base, and 12 bases separated the two germline ends. Germline V CDR1 and CDR2: SGHTA, FQGNSA. The CDR3 sequence is 16 residues long. The CDR3 coding sequence is TGTGCCAGCAGCTTAGGGACGGGGACACGCACAGATACGCAGTATTTT. This translates into CASSLGTGTRTDTQYF.

This chain uses TRBV27 with TRBJ1-1; a possible D gene is TRBD1 (5 bases). The V gene lost 2 bases and the J gene lost 3 bases, with 16 bases spanning the gap. The CDR3 consists of 16 residues. Germline CDR1 and CDR2: MNHEY and SMNVEV (reference sequence). The CDR3 DNA follows: TGTGCCAGCAGTTTAGAGGCTCAGGGTTGGTACACTGAAGCTTTCTTT. Encoded protein: CASSLEAQGWYTEAFF.

The gene calls are TRBV12-5 and TRBJ1-2; D is unclear. Germline CDR1 reads LGHNT; CDR2 reads FRNRAP. V lost 3 bases and J lost 2, with 10 bases in between. CDR3 length: 14 residues. CDR3 sequence: CASGFIRGNYGYTF. The DNA of the CDR3 is TGTGCTAGTGGTTTTATACGCGGAAACTATGGCTACACCTTC.

J is TRBJ2-1 and V is TRBV14; unclear D gene. CDR1 is SGHDN, CDR2 FVKESK, per germline. Trimming removed 1 base from V and 4 bases from J, with 11 bases in between. The CDR3 extends over 15 amino acids. In DNA, the CDR3 is TGTGCCAGCAGCCAAGCAACCAGAACGTACAATGAGCAGTTCTTC. It yields the protein CASSQATRTYNEQFF.

This clonotype was observed a few times. The chain carries TRBV12-3 or TRBV12-4 and TRBJ2-3, with TRBD2 matching over 14 bases. Trimming at V came to 5 bases and at J to 6 bases, leaving 10 bases not matched to a gene. This CDR3 is built from 17 residues. CDR3 loop: CASSPGTSGGRVDTQYF. The DNA for the CDR3 is TGTGCCAGCAGTCCCGGGACTAGCGGGGGTCGGGTGGATACGCAGTATTTT.

J is TRBJ2-1 and V is TRBV10-3; 11 positions agree with TRBD2. The CDR3 runs to 15 residues. Germline trimming cut 5 bases from V and 3 bases from J; bases unmatched to any gene: 3. The germline CDR1 and CDR2 sequences are ENHRY and SYGVKD. CDR3 in amino acids: CAISPGTSGYNEQFF. CDR3 sequence (DNA): TGTGCCATCAGTCCCGGGACTAGCGGCTACAATGAGCAGTTCTTC.

This clonotype was seen more than once but under ten times. V is TRBV6-5 and J is TRBJ2-5; D is ambiguous. The CDR3 has 14 amino acids. Germline-derived CDR1 and CDR2 are MNHEY and SVGAGI. V gave up 0 bases and J gave up 2 bases, with 7 bases separating them. The CDR3 DNA follows: TGTGCCAGCAGTTACTCGAACGTACAAGAGACCCAGTACTTC. Encoded protein: CASSYSNVQETQYF.

This clonotype was detected only a few times. The DNA for the CDR3 is TGTGCCAGCAGCCCGCCGGGAAGGCCTTCCGAGGAGCAGTTCTTC. As protein: CASSPPGRPSEEQFF. The chain is built from TRBV7-2 and TRBJ2-1; possible D gene TRBD2, 5 bases. CDR3 size: 15 residues. CDR1 is SGHTA and CDR2 is FQGNSA in the germline V gene. Deletions cut 5 bases from V and 10 bases from J, with 21 bases between. Together with reference TRBV7-2 and TRBJ2-1, the CDR3 gives the full variable domain: GAGVSQSPSNKVTEKGKDVELRCDPISGHTALYWYRQSLGQGLEFLIYFQGNSAPDKSGLPSDRFSAERTGGSVSTLTIQRTQQEDSAVYLCASSPPGRPSEEQFFGPGTRLTVL.

This clonotype was observed a few times. The chain has TRBV12-3 or TRBV12-4 and TRBJ2-3; perhaps TRBD1 as D (6 bases). V lost 0 bases and J lost 2, with 12 bases in between. CDR3 size: 16 residues. Written as DNA, the CDR3 is TGTGCCAGCAGTTTAGCTTTGGACAGCATCACAGATACGCAGTATTTT. This encodes CASSLALDSITDTQYF.

The gene calls are TRBV13 and TRBJ2-1; 8 bases agree with TRBD2. J was trimmed by 9 bases and V by 1 base; bases with no gene match: 8. CDR1 and CDR2 from the germline V gene are PRHDT and FYEKMQ (reference sequence). CDR3 length: 15 residues. The CDR3 sequence: CASSLEVTSVSEQFF. The CDR3 coding sequence is TGTGCCAGCAGCTTAGAGGTGACTAGCGTTTCTGAGCAGTTCTTC.

This clonotype was counted a few times. This sequence joins TRBV7-9 and TRBJ1-1; D might be TRBD1 (5 bases). The CDR3 runs 14 residues. The ends were cut back, 5 bases at V and 4 bases at J, with 14 bases in the middle. CDR1 and CDR2 (germline): SEHNR, FQNEAQ (reference sequence). CDR3 coding DNA: TGTGCCAGCAGCCCGAGGGCGGGGGGCACTGAAGCTTTCTTT. This translates into CASSPRAGGTEAFF.

The chain employs TRBV7-9 and TRBJ1-5; unclear D gene. The CDR3 has 16 amino acids. Germline V lookup: CDR1 SEHNR, CDR2 FQNEAQ (reference sequence). V lost 5 bases and J lost 0, with 14 bases in between. The chain's CDR3 is CASSPRQPYSNQPQHF. The CDR3 region has the DNA TGTGCCAGCAGCCCTAGGCAGCCTTATAGCAATCAGCCCCAGCATTTT.

This chain's CDR3 is CASSQDITTYEQYF. The CDR3 nucleotides read TGTGCCAGCAGCCAGGACATAACGACCTACGAGCAGTACTTC. The V call is TRBV7-9, the J call TRBJ2-7; perhaps TRBD1 as D (5 bases). Germline lookup yields CDR1 SEHNR and CDR2 FQNEAQ (reference sequence). Trimming shortened V by 5 bases and J by 2 bases, and 13 bases separated the two germline ends. The CDR3 sequence is 14 residues long.

The V call is TRBV4-2, the J call TRBJ2-1; D possibly corresponds to TRBD2 (6 bases). The CDR3 runs to 18 residues. Trimming stripped 0 bases from V and 9 bases from J, with 24 bases between. Germline-derived CDR1 and CDR2 are LGHNA and YNFKEQ. The chain's CDR3 is CASSQDPGVAATPGEQFF. The CDR3, as DNA: TGTGCCAGCAGCCAAGACCCCGGAGTAGCGGCCACCCCCGGTGAGCAGTTCTTC.

This clonotype was seen a handful of times. The rearrangement joins TRBV2 to TRBJ2-1, with 9 bases matching TRBD2. V shed 6 bases, J shed 9 bases, and the junction held 6 bases outside the gene matches. The germline gives CDR1 SNHLY, CDR2 FYNNEI. CDR3 length: 13 amino acids. In DNA form, the CDR3 reads TGTGCCAGCAGCCAAACTAGCGGGCGTGAGCAGTTCTTC. Encoded protein: CASSQTSGREQFF.

The chain couples TRBV5-6 to TRBJ2-7; D unresolved. Germline values: CDR1 SGHDT, CDR2 YYEEEE. This CDR3 comprises 13 residues. V lost 0 bases, J lost 4 bases, and 8 bases lay in between. The CDR3 coding sequence is TGTGCCAGCAGCTTGGCCGCCGGGTACGAGCAGTACGTC. Its translation is CASSLAAGYEQYV.

J is TRBJ2-3 and V is TRBV4-3; D is ambiguous. The CDR3 is 14 amino acids. Germline CDR1 is LGHNA and CDR2 is YSLEER. V lost 3 bases and J lost 1, with 8 bases in between. CDR3 region: CASSQVRGTDTQYF. CDR3 nucleotides: TGCGCCAGCAGCCAGGTCCGGGGCACAGATACGCAGTATTTT.

This clonotype was seen a handful of times. This rearrangement joins TRBV6-8 to TRBJ2-6; a weak D match, TRBD1 (5 bases). This CDR3 contains 15 residues. Germline V gives CDR1 MNHGY, CDR2 SAAAGT. V gave up 5 bases and J gave up 4 bases, with 12 bases separating them. This CDR3 reads CASSLSRVGANVLTF. DNA for the CDR3: TGTGCCAGCAGTCTCTCCAGGGTCGGGGCCAACGTCCTGACTTTC.

This chain joins TRBV7-2 and TRBJ2-5; TRBD2 matches 9 bases. This CDR3 has 16 amino acids. V was clipped by 1 base and J by 0 bases; unmatched bases: 3. Germline loops: CDR1 SGHTA, CDR2 FQGNSA. DNA for the CDR3: TGTGCCAGCAGCTTAGTGAGCGGGAGGTACCAAGAGACCCAGTACTTC. This sequence encodes CASSLVSGRYQETQYF.

The sample holds a few counts of this clonotype. The rearrangement links TRBV6-2 or TRBV6-3 to TRBJ1-1; a weak D match, TRBD1 (5 bases). CDR3 length equals 14 residues. The V gene lost 1 base and the J gene lost 6 bases, with 12 bases spanning the gap. The germline V gene encodes CDR1 MNHEY and CDR2 SVGEGT. The CDR3 is CASSYFAGSAEAFF. DNA of the CDR3: TGTGCCAGCAGTTACTTCGCAGGGAGCGCTGAAGCTTTCTTT.

This chain links TRBV28 with TRBJ2-1; 10 positions agree with TRBD2. Germline CDR1 MDHEN, CDR2 SYDVKM. V gave up 6 bases and J gave up 10 bases; unmatched junction bases: 15. This CDR3 has 16 residues. CDR3 residues: CASSRPPAGGPREQFF. The CDR3 nucleotides read TGTGCCAGCAGCCGTCCCCCAGCGGGAGGGCCCCGGGAGCAGTTCTTC.

This chain joins TRBV12-3 or TRBV12-4 and TRBJ2-7; no reliable D call. V lost 6 bases and J 6 bases, leaving 15 bases between the germline ends. The CDR3 has 13 amino acids. The CDR3 bases are TGTGCCAGCAGCGGACGGACCTGGGGCGAGCAGTACTTC. Translated: CASSGRTWGEQYF.

The gene calls are TRBV5-8 and TRBJ1-1, with TRBD1 identical over 10 bases. The length of the CDR3 is 15 residues. V shed 0 bases and J 5 bases; nucleotides not matched to a gene: 4. Germline CDR1 is SGHTS and CDR2 is YDEGEE. The CDR3 is CASSLAWTGGTEAFF. The CDR3 region has the DNA TGTGCCAGCAGCTTGGCTTGGACAGGGGGAACTGAAGCTTTCTTT.

The gene calls are TRBV19 and TRBJ2-5; TRBD2 matches at 9 bases. The CDR3 is 15 amino acids. Germline V gives CDR1 LNHDA, CDR2 SQIVND (reference sequence). V was clipped by 5 bases and J by 5 bases; unmatched bases: 9. CDR3 bases: TGTGCCAGTAGTCTCCTTAGCGGGAGTGGCGAGACCCAGTACTTC. Translation gives CASSLLSGSGETQYF.